Listed here are 6 T cell receptor beta chains from one sample, sequenced in a study of tumor-infiltrating lymphocytes in primary liver carcinoma. Constant-region priming of about 500 ng total RNA yielded TCR beta cDNA. Three rounds of nested multiplex PCR with slightly modified ARM-PCR produced TCR beta libraries. Researchers ran the first two PCR rounds for ten to eleven cycles each with TRBV1-TRBV30 forward primers and a C-beta reverse primer. TCRdb fed the multiplex PCR reads into MiXCR, producing one record per CDR3 protein. The sample shows about 300,000 distinct CDR3 sequences, 65% of them seen only once. Unsorted whole blood served as the source of blood RNA, and germline DNA was extracted as well. The sequenced sample consisted of peripheral blood. The receptors derive from a man aged 35 to 55 with primary liver carcinoma and hepatitis B virus infection.

Regarding this clonotype: It may be a read error: a sequence one base away is much more abundant. This chain connects TRBV7-8 to TRBJ2-1; no firm D call. This CDR3 has 14 residues. V lost 6 bases and J lost 2, with 11 bases in between. The germline V gene has CDR1 SGHVS and CDR2 FQNEAQ. The CDR3 spells CASRPRHTYNEQFF. The CDR3 bases are TGTGCCAGCAGACCCCGACATACCTACAATGAGCAGTTCTTC.

A note on this clonotype: At one boundary the junction diverges from the germline segment, which might be a read error. The genes are TRBV5-4 and TRBJ2-2; 12 bases fit TRBD2. Germline CDR1 is SGHNT and CDR2 is YYREEE (reference sequence). This CDR3 is 18 amino acids long. The CDR3 spells CASSFGLAGGTNTGELSF. In DNA form, the CDR3 reads TGTGCCAGCAGCTTTGGTCTAGCGGGAGGGACGAACACCGGGGAGCTGTCTTTT.

CDR3 sequence (DNA): TGTGCCAGCACCAAACGAGAGTACTCCTACAATGAACGGTTCTTC. This sequence encodes CASTKREYSYNERFF. The V and J genes are TRBV5-6 and TRBJ2-1; D uncertain. In germline, CDR1 is SGHDT, CDR2 YYEEEE. V lost 6 bases, J lost 15 bases, and 28 bases lay in between. The CDR3 totals 15 residues.

Notes on this clonotype: A much larger clone differs from this one at a single base, so this may be a read error. This rearrangement joins TRBV6-5 to TRBJ2-7; 8 bases agree with TRBD1. Germline CDR1 MNHEY, CDR2 SVGAGI. The CDR3 is made up of 15 amino acids. CDR3 sequence (DNA): TGTGACACCGAGTATGGACAGGGAGGTTCCTACGAGCAGTACTTC. Translating it yields CDTEYGQGGSYEQYF.

This clonotype has at least ten counts. This chain joins TRBV12-3 or TRBV12-4 and TRBJ2-5; D might be TRBD2 (5 bases). V was clipped by 5 bases and J by 2 bases, with 12 bases between them. The CDR3 is 14 residues long. The CDR3 DNA sequence: TGTGCCAGCAGTGCGACTACCTATCAAGAGACCCAGTACTTC. Protein: CASSATTYQETQYF.

This clonotype was detected once. This clone may be a read error of a much larger clone one base away. This rearrangement joins TRBV12-3 or TRBV12-4 to TRBJ1-1, with D tentatively TRBD1 (5 bases). There are 13 residues in the CDR3. V lost 5 bases and J 4 bases, leaving 11 bases between the germline ends. CDR3 coding DNA: TGTGCCAGCAGTCTTTCAAGGGGCACTGAAGCTTTCTTT. Its translation is CASSLSRGTEAFF.